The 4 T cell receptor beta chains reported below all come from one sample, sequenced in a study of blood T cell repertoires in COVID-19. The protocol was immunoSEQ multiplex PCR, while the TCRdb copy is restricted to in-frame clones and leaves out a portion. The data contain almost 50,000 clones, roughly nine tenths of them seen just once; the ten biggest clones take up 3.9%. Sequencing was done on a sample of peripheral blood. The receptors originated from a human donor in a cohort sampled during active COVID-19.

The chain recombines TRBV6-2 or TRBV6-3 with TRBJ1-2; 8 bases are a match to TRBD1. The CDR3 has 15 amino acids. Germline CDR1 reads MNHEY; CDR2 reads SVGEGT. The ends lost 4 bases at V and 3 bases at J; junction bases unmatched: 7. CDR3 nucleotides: TGTGCCAGCAGTTCGGGTCAGGGGGCGGACTATGGCTACACCTTC. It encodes CASSSGQGADYGYTF.

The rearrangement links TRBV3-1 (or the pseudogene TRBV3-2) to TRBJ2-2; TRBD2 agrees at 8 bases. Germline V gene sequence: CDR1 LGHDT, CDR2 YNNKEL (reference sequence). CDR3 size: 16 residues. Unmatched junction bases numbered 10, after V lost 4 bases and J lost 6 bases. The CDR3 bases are TGTGCCAGCAGCCCCGGATGGCGGGGGGTGCCCGGGGAGCTGTTTTTT. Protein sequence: CASSPGWRGVPGELFF.

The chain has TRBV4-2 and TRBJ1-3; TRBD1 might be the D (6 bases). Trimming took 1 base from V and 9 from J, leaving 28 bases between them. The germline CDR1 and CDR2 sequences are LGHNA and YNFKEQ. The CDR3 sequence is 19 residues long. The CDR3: CASSQGVRAGTLSGGTIYF. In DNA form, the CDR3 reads TGTGCCAGCAGCCAAGGGGTTCGGGCCGGGACACTCAGTGGAGGCACCATATATTTT.

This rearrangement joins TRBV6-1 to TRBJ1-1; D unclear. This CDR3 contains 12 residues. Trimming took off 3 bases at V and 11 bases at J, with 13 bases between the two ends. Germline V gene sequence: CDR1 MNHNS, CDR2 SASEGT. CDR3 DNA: TGTGCCAGCAGTGATATGAGGGCGTCCGCTTTCTTT. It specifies CASSDMRASAFF.